Included here is one T cell receptor (beta chain) sequence, with context. As yet, its antigen is unknown. This sample is part of a study of CXCR3-negative and CXCR3-positive naive CD8 T cells. It was by 5' RACE with UMI labels that the TRB cDNA libraries were prepared. Reprocessing the 5' RACE reads, TCRdb reports a single entry for every CDR3 protein and omits DNA. This listing includes more than 40,000 distinct CDR3 sequences. Germline CDR1 reads SEHNR; CDR2 reads FQNEAQ (reference sequence). CDR3 length: 12 residues. Study-level points and caveats: Sequencing showed both naive subsets with comparably high diversity, and memory CD8+ cells much lower.

The gene calls are TRBV7-9 and TRBJ2-7; TCRdb returns TRBD1, unconfirmable since there is no DNA. Sequenced: naive CXCR3- CD8+ T cells from blood. Subset indicated: CD45RO-CCR7+CD27+CD95- naive CD8+ T cells lacking CXCR3 (TNR3-). The source of this sequence is a human donor in good health. Some clones in this sample may be carry-over from other donors' samples. CDR3 protein: CASSSPGYEQYF.